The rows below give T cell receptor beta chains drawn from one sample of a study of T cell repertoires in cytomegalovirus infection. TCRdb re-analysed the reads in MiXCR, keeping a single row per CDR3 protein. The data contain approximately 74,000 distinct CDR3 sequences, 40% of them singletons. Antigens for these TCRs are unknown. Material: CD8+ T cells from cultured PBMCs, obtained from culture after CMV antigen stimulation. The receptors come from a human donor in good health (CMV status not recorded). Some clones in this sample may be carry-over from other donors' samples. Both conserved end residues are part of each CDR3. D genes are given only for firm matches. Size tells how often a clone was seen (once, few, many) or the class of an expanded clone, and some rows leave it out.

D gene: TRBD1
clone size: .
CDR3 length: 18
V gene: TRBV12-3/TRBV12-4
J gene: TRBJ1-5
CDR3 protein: CASSLGDRGPHSNQPQHF
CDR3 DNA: TGTGCCAGCAGTTTAGGGGACAGGGGCCCCCATAGCAATCAGCCCCAGCATTTT

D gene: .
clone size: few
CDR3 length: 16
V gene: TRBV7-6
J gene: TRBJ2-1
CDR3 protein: CASFLSGLSSYNEQFF
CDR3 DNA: TGTGCCAGCTTCCTAAGCGGGTTAAGCTCCTACAATGAGCAGTTCTTC

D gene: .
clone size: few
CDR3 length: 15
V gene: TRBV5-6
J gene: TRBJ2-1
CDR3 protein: CASSLELVSYNEQFF
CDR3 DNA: TGTGCCAGCAGCTTGGAATTGGTAAGCTACAATGAGCAGTTCTTC

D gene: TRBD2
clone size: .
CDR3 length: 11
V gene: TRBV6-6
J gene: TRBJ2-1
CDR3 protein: CASRTGGEQFF
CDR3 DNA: TGTGCCAGCAGAACCGGGGGGGAGCAGTTCTTC

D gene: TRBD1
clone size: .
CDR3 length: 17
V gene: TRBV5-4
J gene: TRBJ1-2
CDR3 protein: CASSSEGQGAVNYGYTF
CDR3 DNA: TGTGCCAGCAGCTCGGAGGGACAGGGGGCGGTTAACTATGGCTACACCTTC

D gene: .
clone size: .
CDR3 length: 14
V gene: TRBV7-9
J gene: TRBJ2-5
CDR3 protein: CASSFSSGSETQYF
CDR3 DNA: TGTGCCAGCAGCTTCTCAAGTGGGTCGGAGACCCAGTACTTC

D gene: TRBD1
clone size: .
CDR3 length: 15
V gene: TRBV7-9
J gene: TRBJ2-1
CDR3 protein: CASSLRDSPNNEQFF
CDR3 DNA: TGTGCCAGCAGCCTACGGGACAGCCCCAACAATGAGCAGTTCTTC

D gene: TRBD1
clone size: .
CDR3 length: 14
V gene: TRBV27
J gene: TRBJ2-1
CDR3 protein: CASSLQDRGNEQFF
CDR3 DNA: TGTGCCAGCAGTTTACAGGACAGGGGTAATGAGCAGTTCTTC

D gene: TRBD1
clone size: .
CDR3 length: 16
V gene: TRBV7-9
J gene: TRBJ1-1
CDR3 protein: CASSPRRGTVGWSAFF
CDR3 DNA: TGTGCCAGCAGCCCCCGCCGTGGGACAGTAGGGTGGAGTGCTTTCTTT

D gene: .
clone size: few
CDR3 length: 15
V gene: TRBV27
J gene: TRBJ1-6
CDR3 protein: CASSLSPGVGSPLHF
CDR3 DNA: TGTGCCAGCAGTTTATCGCCAGGGGTGGGTTCACCCCTCCACTTT

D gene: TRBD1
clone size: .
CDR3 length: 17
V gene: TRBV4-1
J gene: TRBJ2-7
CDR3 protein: CASSQEPPGQGSYEQYF
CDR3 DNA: TGCGCCAGCAGCCAAGAGCCTCCGGGACAGGGCTCCTACGAGCAGTACTTC

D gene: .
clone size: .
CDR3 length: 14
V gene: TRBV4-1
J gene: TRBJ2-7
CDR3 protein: CASSQAEGEDEQYF
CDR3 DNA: TGCGCCAGCAGCCAAGCGGAAGGAGAGGACGAGCAGTACTTC

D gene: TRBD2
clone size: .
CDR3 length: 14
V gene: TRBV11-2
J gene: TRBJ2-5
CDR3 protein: CASSFIAGEETQYF
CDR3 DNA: TGTGCCAGCAGCTTTATAGCGGGGGAAGAGACCCAGTACTTC

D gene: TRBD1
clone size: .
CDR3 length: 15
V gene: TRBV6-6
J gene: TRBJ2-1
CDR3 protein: CASSPRGQAYNEQFF
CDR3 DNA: TGTGCCAGCAGTCCCCGGGGACAGGCGTACAATGAGCAGTTCTTC

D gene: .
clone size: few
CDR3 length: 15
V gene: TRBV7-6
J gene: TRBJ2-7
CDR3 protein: CASSASTGISYEQYF
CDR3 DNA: TGTGCCAGCAGCGCGAGTACAGGGATATCCTACGAGCAGTACTTC

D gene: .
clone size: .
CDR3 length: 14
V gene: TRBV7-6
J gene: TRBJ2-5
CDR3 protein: CASSSFGGAETQYF
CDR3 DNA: TGTGCCAGCAGCTCCTTTGGCGGGGCAGAGACCCAGTACTTC

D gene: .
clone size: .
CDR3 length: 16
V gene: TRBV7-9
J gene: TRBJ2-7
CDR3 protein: CASSTYYGTVSYEQYF
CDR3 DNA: TGTGCCAGCAGCACGTACTACGGGACGGTCTCCTACGAGCAGTACTTC

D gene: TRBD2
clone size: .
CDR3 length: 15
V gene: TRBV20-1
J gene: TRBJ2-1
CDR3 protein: CSARDGGGASNEQFF
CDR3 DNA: TGCAGTGCTAGAGATGGCGGGGGGGCCTCAAATGAGCAGTTCTTC

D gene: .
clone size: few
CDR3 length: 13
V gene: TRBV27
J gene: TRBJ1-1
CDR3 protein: CASSKAEGTEAFF
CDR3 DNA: TGTGCCAGCAGCAAAGCCGAGGGGACTGAAGCTTTCTTT

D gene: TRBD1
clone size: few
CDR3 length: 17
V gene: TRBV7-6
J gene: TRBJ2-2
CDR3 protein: CASSRPGQGIATGELFF
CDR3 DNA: TGTGCCAGCAGCCGACCGGGACAGGGGATAGCAACCGGGGAGCTGTTTTTT

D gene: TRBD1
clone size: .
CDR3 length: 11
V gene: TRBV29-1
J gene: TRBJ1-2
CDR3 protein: CSVEEGAGYTF
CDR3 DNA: TGCAGCGTTGAGGAGGGGGCGGGCTACACCTTC

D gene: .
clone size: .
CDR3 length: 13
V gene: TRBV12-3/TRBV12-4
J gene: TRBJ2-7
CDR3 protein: CASSFGDVSLQYF
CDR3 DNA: TGTGCCAGCAGTTTTGGTGATGTCTCGTTGCAGTACTTC

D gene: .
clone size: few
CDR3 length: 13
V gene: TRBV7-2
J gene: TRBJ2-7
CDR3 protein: CASTQVGVHEQYF
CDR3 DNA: TGTGCCAGCACTCAGGTGGGGGTCCACGAGCAGTACTTC

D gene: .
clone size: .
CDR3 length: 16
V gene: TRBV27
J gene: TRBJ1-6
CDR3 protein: CASSLTFGGVNSPLHF
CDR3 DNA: TGTGCCAGCAGTCTAACTTTCGGGGGCGTAAATTCACCCCTCCACTTT

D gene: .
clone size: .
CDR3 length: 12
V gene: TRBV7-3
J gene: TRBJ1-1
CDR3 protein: CASSLQGSEAFF
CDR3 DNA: TGTGCCAGCAGCTTACAGGGTTCCGAAGCTTTCTTT

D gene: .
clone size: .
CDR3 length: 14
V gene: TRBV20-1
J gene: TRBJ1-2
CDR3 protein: CSASGPEIPYGYTF
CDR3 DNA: TGCAGTGCTAGTGGACCAGAGATACCCTATGGCTACACCTTC

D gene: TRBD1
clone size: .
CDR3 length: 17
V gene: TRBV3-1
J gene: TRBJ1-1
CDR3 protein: CASSPIGQGLLNTEAFF
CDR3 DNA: TGTGCCAGCAGCCCCATCGGACAGGGCCTTTTGAACACTGAAGCTTTCTTT

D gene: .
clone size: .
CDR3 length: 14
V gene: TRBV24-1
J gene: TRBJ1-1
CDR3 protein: CATSDSSEVAEAFF
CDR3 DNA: TGTGCCACCAGTGATTCGTCAGAGGTAGCTGAAGCTTTCTTT

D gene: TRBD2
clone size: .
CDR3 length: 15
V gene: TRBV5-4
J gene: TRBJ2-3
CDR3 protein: CASSRPGLAGDTQYF
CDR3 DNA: TGTGCCAGCAGCCGTCCGGGACTAGCAGGAGATACGCAGTATTTT

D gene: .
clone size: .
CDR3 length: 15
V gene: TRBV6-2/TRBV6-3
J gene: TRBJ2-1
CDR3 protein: CASSSTRLVMEEQFF
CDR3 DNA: TGTGCCAGCAGTTCGACCCGCCTCGTAATGGAAGAGCAGTTCTTC

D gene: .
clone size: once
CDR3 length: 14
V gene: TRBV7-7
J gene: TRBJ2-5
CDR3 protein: CASSPIRDQETQYF
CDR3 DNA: TGTGCTAGCAGCCCCATCAGGGATCAAGAGACCCAGTACTTC

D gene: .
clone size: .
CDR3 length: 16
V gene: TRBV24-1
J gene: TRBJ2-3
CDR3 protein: CATSDSGQLSTDTQYF
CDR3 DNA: TGTGCCACCAGTGATTCGGGGCAACTTAGCACAGATACGCAGTATTTT

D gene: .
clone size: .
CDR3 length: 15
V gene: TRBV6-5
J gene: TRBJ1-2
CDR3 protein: CASSYRRVLDYGYTF
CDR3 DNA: TGTGCCAGCAGTTACAGGCGGGTATTGGACTATGGCTACACCTTC

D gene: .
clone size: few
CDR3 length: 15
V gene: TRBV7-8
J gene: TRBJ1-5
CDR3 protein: CASSHDTEPNQPQHF
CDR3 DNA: TGTGCCAGCAGCCACGACACAGAACCAAATCAGCCCCAGCATTTT

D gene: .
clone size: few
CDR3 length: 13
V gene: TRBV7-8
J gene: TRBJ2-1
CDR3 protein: CASSLARAREQFF
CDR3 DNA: TGTGCCAGCAGCTTAGCCAGGGCAAGGGAGCAGTTCTTC

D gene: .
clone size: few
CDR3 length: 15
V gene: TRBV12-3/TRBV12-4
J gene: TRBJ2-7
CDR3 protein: CASSLTAGSLYEQYF
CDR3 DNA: TGTGCCAGCAGTTTAACAGCAGGGTCCCTCTACGAGCAGTACTTC

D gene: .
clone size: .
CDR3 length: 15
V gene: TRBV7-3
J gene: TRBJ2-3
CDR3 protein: CASSFGASRTDTQYF
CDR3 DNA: TGTGCCAGCAGCTTCGGCGCATCCCGCACAGATACGCAGTATTTT